This TCR beta chain was documented in a study of T-cell reconstitution after alpha-beta-depleted transplantation in children (dated by TCRdb to the mid-2010s). Regarding the research as a whole: The study quantitatively tracked T-cell immune reconstitution after TCRalphabeta/CD19-depleted allogeneic hematopoietic cell transplantation in children using TCR repertoire profiling. Overall results and qualifications from the work: The apparently early recovery of alphabetaT-cell counts about two months after transplant reportedly depended on only several hundred rapidly expanded clones that came from non-depleted graft cells. In some patients, high TCRbeta diversity at day 60 was attributed to recipient T cells and intrathymic progenitors that had survived conditioning. Over subsequent months, a decline in hyperexpanded clone frequencies was noted, and after one year, T-cell counts and TCRbeta diversity were mostly ascribed to newly produced T cells.

As to this clonotype: Its binding antigen is unknown. Base-call qualities are not available, and no considerably larger clone is one nucleotide away.

Library construction relied on PCR. Sequencing was carried out with an Illumina HiSeq 2500. Molecular barcoding was employed in the preparation of TCR libraries, with unique molecular identifiers being used to normalize TCRbeta repertoire quantification. TCRdb cleaned the public reads at Q25 with fastp, built clones with MiXCR and kept in-frame beta chains. Rows matching on CDR3 protein sequence are summarized as one entry with the most common DNA and genes. For this sample the table gives around 300,000 distinct CDR3 sequences, of which 9.5% to 13% were detected only once. The top ten clones comprise less than 8% of the sample. V is cut back by 1 base and J by 0 bases, with 8 bases in the junction unmatched. The CDR3 covers 19 residues, taking in both the cysteine and the phenylalanine. Of the read, only the CDR3 DNA is kept; its 57 bases are in frame from base 1. CDR1 and CDR2 are drawn from the germline V gene: SGHTA, FQGTGA.

The sample's treatment or condition, from its label and the paper: allogeneic hematopoietic cell transplantation with graft depleted of TCRalphabeta T cells and CD19 B cells. Transplant recipients were children who received TCRalphabeta/CD19-depleted allogeneic hematopoietic cell grafts. The chain employs TRBV7-3 and TRBJ2-1; 11 junctional bases match TRBD2. The receptor's source is a boy under two years old with acute myeloid leukemia, due to receive a stem cell transplant. This material consisted of PBMCs, taken before TCRalphabeta/CD19-depleted stem cell transplant. The CDR3 amino acid sequence is: CASSLISSGGPSSYNEQFF. The DNA sequence is given as TGTGCCAGCAGCTTAATTTCTAGCGGGGGGCCCAGCTCCTACAATGAGCAGTTCTTC. With all but the CDR3 taken from the reference TRBV7-3 and TRBJ2-1 genes, the full variable domain is: GAGVSQTPSNKVTEKGKYVELRCDPISGHTALYWYRQSLGQGPEFLIYFQGTGAADDSGLPNDRFFAVRPEGSVSTLKIQRTERGDSAVYLCASSLISSGGPSSYNEQFFGPGTRLTVL.